The 6 T cell receptor beta chains below all came from one sample that was sequenced in a study of T cells in Graves' hyperthyroidism and ophthalmopathy. Amplified TCR beta CDR3 regions came from RNA transcripts. HTBI primers were employed in a first-round RT-PCR of the TCR CDR3. Via MiXCR, TCRdb re-called the multiplex PCR reads, giving one row per CDR3 protein. The sample includes approximately 360,000 distinct CDR3 sequences, approximately 14% of them seen just once. The specimen was blood. Receptor source: a woman under 30 with Graves' hyperthyroidism that later progressed to Graves' ophthalmopathy.

This clonotype was counted ten times or more. The DNA for the CDR3 is TGTGCCAGCAGTTTATTCGGCAGGGGATGGACCGGGGAGCTGTTTTTT. It specifies CASSLFGRGWTGELFF. The chain joins TRBV27 to TRBJ2-2; perhaps TRBD1 as D (6 bases). The CDR3 sequence is 16 residues long. Trimming took 1 base from V and 5 from J, leaving 14 bases between them. Germline CDR1 reads MNHEY; CDR2 reads SMNVEV (reference sequence).

This clonotype was observed a handful of times. V and J are TRBV29-1 and TRBJ2-7; 7 bases are shared with TRBD1. Germline assignment: CDR1 SQVTM and CDR2 ANQGSEA. The CDR3 has 11 residues. Trimming removed 3 bases from V and 6 bases from J; junction bases left unmatched: 2. The CDR3 region is CSVERGREQYF. CDR3 DNA sequence: TGCAGCGTTGAGAGGGGGCGCGAGCAGTACTTC.

This clonotype was seen ten or more times. The V call is TRBV18, the J call TRBJ2-1, with TRBD2 identical over 10 bases. This CDR3 is 18 amino acids long. Trimming cost V 0 bases and J 6 bases; bases outside gene matches: 11. Germline assignment: CDR1 KGHSH and CDR2 LQKENI. CDR3: CASSPPFASGRAANEQFF. Written as DNA, the CDR3 is TGTGCCAGCTCACCACCGTTCGCAAGCGGGAGGGCCGCCAATGAGCAGTTCTTC. Full variable domain (outside the CDR3, taken from reference TRBV18 and TRBJ2-1): NAGVMQNPRHLVRRRGQEARLRCSPMKGHSHVYWYRQLPEEGLKFMVYLQKENIIDESGMPKERFSAEFPKEGPSILRIQQVVRGDSAAYFCASSPPFASGRAANEQFFGPGTRLTVL.

Worth noting for this clonotype: A junction boundary mismatches the germline segment, possibly from a read error. The V gene is TRBV14, the J gene TRBJ1-2, with a weak D call TRBD1 (6 bases). Per the germline V gene, CDR1 is SGHDN and CDR2 is FVKESK. The CDR3 has 12 amino acids. CDR3 protein: CASGGTSYGYIF. In DNA, the CDR3 is TGTGCCAGCGGGGGCACCAGCTATGGCTACATCTTC.

Ten or more counts support this clonotype. This CDR3 reads CASSTRILGNPDHEQYF. The CDR3 DNA follows: TGTGCCAGCAGTACAAGGATTTTGGGGAACCCGGATCACGAGCAGTACTTC. J is TRBJ2-7 and V is TRBV2, with D uncertain. From germline, CDR1 is SNHLY and CDR2 FYNNEI. Deletions cut 5 bases from V and 5 bases from J, with 25 bases between. The CDR3 extends over 17 amino acids.

The J gene is TRBJ2-7, the V gene TRBV9; TRBD2 agrees at 7 bases. The V gene's germline CDR1 is SGDLS and CDR2 YYNGEE. The CDR3 totals 15 residues. V shed 0 bases, J shed 3 bases, and the junction held 6 bases outside the gene matches. The CDR3 here is CASSVGAGEIYEQYF. The CDR3, as DNA: TGTGCCAGCAGCGTAGGGGCGGGAGAAATCTACGAGCAGTACTTC.